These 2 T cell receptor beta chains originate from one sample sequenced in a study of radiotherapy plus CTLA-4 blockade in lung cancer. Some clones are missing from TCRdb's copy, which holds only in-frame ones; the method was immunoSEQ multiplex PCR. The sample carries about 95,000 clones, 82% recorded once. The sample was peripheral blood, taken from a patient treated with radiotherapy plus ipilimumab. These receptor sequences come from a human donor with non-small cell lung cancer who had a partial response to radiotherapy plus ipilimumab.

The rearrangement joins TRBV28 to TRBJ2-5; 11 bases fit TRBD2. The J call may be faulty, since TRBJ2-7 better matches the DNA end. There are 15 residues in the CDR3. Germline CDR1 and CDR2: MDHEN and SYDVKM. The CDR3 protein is CASSSTSGSQYEQYF. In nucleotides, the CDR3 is TGTGCCAGCAGTTCTACTAGCGGGAGTCAGTACGAGCAGTACTTC.

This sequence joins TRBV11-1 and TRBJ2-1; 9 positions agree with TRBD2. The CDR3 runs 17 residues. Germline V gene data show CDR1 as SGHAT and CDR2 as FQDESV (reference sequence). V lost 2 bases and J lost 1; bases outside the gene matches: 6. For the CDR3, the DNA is TGTGCCAGCAGCTTAACTGGGACTAGCCCATCCTACAATGAGCAGTTCTTC. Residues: CASSLTGTSPSYNEQFF.